This T cell receptor beta chain was recovered during a study of identical twins. Study findings and constraints: Researchers reported excess low generation probability among twin-shared out-of-frame alpha sequences. Weaker excess twin sharing was observed in beta out-of-frame sequences.

This clonotype was seen only a few times. What it recognizes is unknown. cDNA carried unique molecular identifiers, and a universal primer site was added by template switching. TCRdb reanalysed the 5' RACE reads using MiXCR and keeps one entry per CDR3 protein. The sample holds 690,000 or so distinct CDR3 sequences, 8.5% to 9.5% seen once. Germline V gene sequence: CDR1 WNHNN, CDR2 SYGVQD (reference sequence). Losses at the gene ends were 6 bases for V and 2 bases for J; bases not matched to a gene: 7. The CDR3 extends over 16 amino acids. This same sample was also taken into another study, of yellow fever vaccine responses in identical twins.

The genes are TRBV10-1 and TRBJ2-1; TRBD1 agrees at 10 bases. The sequenced material came from PBMCs. This receptor was identified in a woman between 18 and 29 years old in good health. The CDR3 DNA is TGCGCCAGCAGCGAATTGGGACAGGGGCCCTACAATGAGCAGTTCTTC. It translates to CASSELGQGPYNEQFF.